The clone carrying this TCR beta chain has only a few counts. Its antigen is unidentified. Here the gene names and germline are mouse. These data originate in a study of tissue T cells after allogeneic stem cell transplantation. Sequenced by immunoSEQ multiplex PCR; TCRdb stores in-frame clones only, minus some. The data hold about 5,500 clones, with less than 55% observed a single time. Overall study results and limits: In patients and mice, blood and spleen missed much of tissue repertoire.

Time point specified: mouse harvest day 7 after allogeneic transplant. The graft held 10^6 splenic CD5+ T cells and 10^7 T-cell-depleted bone marrow cells. This receptor was identified in a female BALB/c mouse given C57BL/6 T cells with graft-versus-host disease after an allogeneic hematopoietic cell transplant. The specimen sequenced was gut tissue.

The CDR3 is CASSQTGSYAEQFF. The DNA read from the CDR3 is TGTGCCAGCAGCCAGACAGGGAGCTATGCTGAGCAGTTC. This chain links TRBV26 with TRBJ2-1, with 7 bases that match TRBD1. With the read ending 1 residue before the CDR3 end, the germline J gene is used to fill in that end. CDR1 and CDR2 (germline): KGHPV, FQNQEV (reference sequence). CDR3 length: 14 amino acids. Unmatched junction bases numbered 5, after V lost 6 bases and J lost 3 bases.